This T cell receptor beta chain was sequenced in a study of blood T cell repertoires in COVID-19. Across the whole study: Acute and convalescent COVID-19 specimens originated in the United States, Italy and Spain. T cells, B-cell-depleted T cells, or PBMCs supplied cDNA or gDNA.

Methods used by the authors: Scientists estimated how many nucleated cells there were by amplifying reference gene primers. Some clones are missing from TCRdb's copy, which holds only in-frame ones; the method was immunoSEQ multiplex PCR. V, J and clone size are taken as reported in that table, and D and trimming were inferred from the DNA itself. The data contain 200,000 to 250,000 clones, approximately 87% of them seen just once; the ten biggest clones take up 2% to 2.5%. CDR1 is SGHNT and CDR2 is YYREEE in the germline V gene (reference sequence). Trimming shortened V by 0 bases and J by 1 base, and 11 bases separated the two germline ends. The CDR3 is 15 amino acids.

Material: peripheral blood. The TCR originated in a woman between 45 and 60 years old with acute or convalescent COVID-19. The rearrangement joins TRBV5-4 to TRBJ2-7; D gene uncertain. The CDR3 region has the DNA TGTGCCAGCAGCTTGGGTGGTAGCAGTTCCTACGAGCAGTACTTC. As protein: CASSLGGSSSYEQYF.